This TCR beta chain was identified during a study of OX40 agonist ivuxolimab in advanced cancers. CDR1 MNHEY and CDR2 SVGAGI come from the germline V gene. V shed 0 bases and J shed 5 bases, with 11 bases lying between them. The CDR3 has 15 residues. Here immunoSEQ multiplex PCR was the method, and the copy in TCRdb shows in-frame clones only, minus some. The sample records approximately 68,000 clones, around 86% being singletons. The receptor was derived from an adult with an advanced solid tumor such as melanoma, head and neck, liver or kidney cancer. The chain has TRBV6-5 and TRBJ2-1; no clear D gene. The input for sequencing was CD4+ or CD8+ T cells sorted from blood, taken in a trial of the OX40 agonist ivuxolimab. In DNA form, the CDR3 reads TGTGCCAGCAGTTACTCGATCGCCAGGAACAATGAGCAGTTCTTC. It codes for CASSYSIARNNEQFF.